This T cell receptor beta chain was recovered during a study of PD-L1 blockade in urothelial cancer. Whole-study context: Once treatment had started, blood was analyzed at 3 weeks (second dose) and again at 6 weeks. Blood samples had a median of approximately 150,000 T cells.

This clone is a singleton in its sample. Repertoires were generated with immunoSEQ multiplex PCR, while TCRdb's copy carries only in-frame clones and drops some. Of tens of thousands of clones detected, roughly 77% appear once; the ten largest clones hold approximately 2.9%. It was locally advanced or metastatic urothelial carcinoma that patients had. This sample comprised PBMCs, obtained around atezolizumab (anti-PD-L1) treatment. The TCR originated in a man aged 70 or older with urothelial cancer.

CDR3 DNA sequence: TGTGCCAGCAGTTTATCGGGACTAGCGAGAAATGAGCAGTTCTTC. It specifies CASSLSGLARNEQFF. This chain connects TRBV28 to TRBJ2-1, with 10 bases matching TRBD2. The CDR3 loop spans 15 amino acids. CDR1 MDHEN and CDR2 SYDVKM come from the germline V gene. The V gene end was trimmed by 1 base and the J gene end by 7 bases; junction bases not matched to a gene: 4.